The source of this TCR beta chain is a study of graft-versus-host responses after intestinal transplantation (dated by TCRdb to the early 2020s). Context from the whole study: Multivisceral, liver-intestinal, or isolated intestinal transplants were received by the recipients. After intestinal transplantation, graft-versus-host and host-versus-graft alloreactive T cell clones in the graft, circulation and bone marrow were tracked using bulk TCR-beta CDR3 sequencing. Every recipient was given anti-thymocyte globulin induction, then maintenance tacrolimus and steroids for around three years. The cohort enrolled about two dozen intestinal transplant recipients including one retransplant, and a few patients lacking pretransplant specimens were excluded. To identify alloreactive clones, pre-transplant mixed lymphocyte reaction products were sequenced and then compared with unstimulated pre-transplant donor and recipient T cells. A peak of at least 4% donor T cells among recipient peripheral blood mononuclear cells was the definition used for donor T cell macrochimerism. Instead of going to the commercial service, samples from a few later patients were sequenced in-house on an Illumina MiSeq and processed with MiXCR.

Libraries were prepared through the immunoSEQ multiplex PCR assay. High-throughput TCR-beta CDR3 sequencing of genomic DNA from most patients was performed by Adaptive Biotechnologies. The paper's data handling went like this. Adaptive's ImmunoSEQ software supplied the TCR sequencing data for approximately 18 patients, while MiXCR and VDJtools were used to process three other patients. Because the origin of CDR3 nucleotide sequences shared between donor and recipient could not be assigned, those sequences were removed. Alloreactive clones required at least 2-fold expansion over unstimulated cells and minimum CFSE-low frequency of 0.002% (template counts) or 0.001% (read counts). Clones were considered mappable if detected in sequenced pre-transplant spleen, lymph node, or MLR CFSE-low populations of the donor or recipient. The cumulative frequency of alloreactive clones was calculated as a percentage of all sequences, weighted by copy number. TCRdb took this table from immuneACCESS and kept in-frame rearrangements with V and J called. Such tables lack part of the clones; where checked against another copy, unresolved V genes explain under half of the gap, and the rest is unexplained. V and J calls and clone size are as listed in that table; D and trimming were resolved from the DNA. Here the sample has about 40,000 clones; around 90% occur a single time. The ten largest account for 2.3% of the sample.

Overall results and qualifications from the work: The conclusions were limited by the relatively low number and heterogeneity of the intestinal transplant patients. Early after transplant, declines in HvG clones were associated with peak levels of circulating GvH clones. GvH clones turned up in recipient bone marrow, with some appearing earlier in ileal mucosa or blood, a pattern consistent with an intestinal mucosal origin. High GvH to HvG T cell clonal ratios were observed in the allografts of patients with donor T cell macrochimerism.

Turning to this clone: The antigen this receptor binds is unknown. No much larger clonotype is one base removed from it; base qualities were not supplied.

There are 15 amino acids in the CDR3, from cysteine to phenylalanine inclusive. The sequence is cut down to CDR3 DNA, 45 bases in frame from base 1. Sequences MNHNS (CDR1) and SASEGT (CDR2) are obtained from the germline V gene. Ends trimmed: V by 5 bases, J by 7 bases; bases unmatched to a gene: 7. Blood samples were collected up to 4 times in the first month after transplant and then at least monthly when available. The material sequenced was PBMCs, taken around 43 weeks after intestinal transplant. The sequence joins TRBV6-1 to TRBJ2-7; TRBD2 lines up with 14 middle nucleotides. This sequence was found in a human patient who received an intestinal transplant, so some T cells may come from the graft donor. CDR3 reads: CASSPTSGGAGEQYF. In nucleotides, the sequence is TGTGCCAGCAGTCCGACTAGCGGGGGGGCCGGGGAGCAGTACTTC.